This T cell receptor (beta chain) was documented in a study of blood T cell repertoires in COVID-19. Study-wide context: The samples span acute and convalescent COVID-19 from the United States, Italy and Spain.

Trimming cost V 1 base and J 7 bases, with 14 bases left between them. Germline CDR1 and CDR2: SGHAT and FQNNGV. The length of the CDR3 is 16 residues. Original analysis: Using reference gene primer amplification, nucleated cell counts were estimated. The method was immunoSEQ multiplex PCR; TCRdb's version includes in-frame clones alone and lacks a portion of them. D and trimming come from the DNA, and the V and J calls and clone size come from that table. Here the sample spans around 150,000 clones, 90% being singletons. The clonotype originates from a man aged 60-69 years with active or convalescent COVID-19. This chain joins TRBV11-2 and TRBJ1-6; a possible D gene is TRBD1 (5 bases). Material for sequencing was peripheral blood. CDR3 coding DNA: TGTGCCAGCAGCTTAGCAGCCGACAGCACCAATTCACCCCTCCACTTT. Its translation is CASSLAADSTNSPLHF.